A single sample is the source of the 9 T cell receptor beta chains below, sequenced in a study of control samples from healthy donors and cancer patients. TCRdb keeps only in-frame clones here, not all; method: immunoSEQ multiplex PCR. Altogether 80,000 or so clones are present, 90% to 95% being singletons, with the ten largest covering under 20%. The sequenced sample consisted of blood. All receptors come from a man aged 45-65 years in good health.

CDR3 in amino acids: CASTGQGAAEAFF. Here the CDR3 DNA reads TGTGCCAGCACGGGACAGGGGGCGGCTGAAGCTTTCTTT. The chain employs TRBV14 and TRBJ1-1, with TRBD1 identical over 12 bases. The CDR3 is 13 amino acids. Germline V lookup: CDR1 SGHDN, CDR2 FVKESK. With 7 bases clipped from V and 6 bases from J, the junction kept 3 bases outside the gene matches.

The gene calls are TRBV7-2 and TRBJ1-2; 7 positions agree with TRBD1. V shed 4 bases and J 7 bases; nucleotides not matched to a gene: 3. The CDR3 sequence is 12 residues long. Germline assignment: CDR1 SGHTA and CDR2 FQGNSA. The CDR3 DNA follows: TGTGCCAGCAGCTCACAGGGGATTGGCTACACCTTC. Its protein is CASSSQGIGYTF.

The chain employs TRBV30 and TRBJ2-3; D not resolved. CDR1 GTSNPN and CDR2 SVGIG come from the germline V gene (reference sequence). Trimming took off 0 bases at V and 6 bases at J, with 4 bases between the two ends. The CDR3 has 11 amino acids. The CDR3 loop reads CAWSVGDTQYF. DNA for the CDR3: TGTGCCTGGAGTGTTGGGGATACGCAGTATTTT.

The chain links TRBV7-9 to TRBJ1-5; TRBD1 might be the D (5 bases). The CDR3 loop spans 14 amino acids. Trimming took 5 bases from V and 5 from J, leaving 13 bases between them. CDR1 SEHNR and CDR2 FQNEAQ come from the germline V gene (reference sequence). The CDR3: CASSTDSYYQPQHF. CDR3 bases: TGTGCCAGCAGCACCGACAGCTATTATCAGCCCCAGCATTTT.

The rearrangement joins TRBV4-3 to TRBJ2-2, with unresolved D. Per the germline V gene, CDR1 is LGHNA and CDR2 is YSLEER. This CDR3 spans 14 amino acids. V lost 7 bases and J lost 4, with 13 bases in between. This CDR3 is CASKPQTFTGELFF. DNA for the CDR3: TGCGCCAGCAAGCCCCAAACCTTCACCGGGGAGCTGTTTTTT.

The CDR3, as DNA: TGTGCCAGCAGCCCACGAACAGGGCTACGTGATACTTTCTTT. Amino acids: CASSPRTGLRDTFF. The V and J genes are TRBV9 and TRBJ1-1, with D maybe TRBD1 (6 bases). The germline V gene encodes CDR1 SGDLS and CDR2 YYNGEE. V was trimmed by 4 bases and J by 12 bases, leaving 22 bases between them. The CDR3 extends over 14 amino acids.

CDR3 protein: CASSRQGLNQPQHF. The CDR3 nucleotides are TGTGCCAGCAGCCGACAGGGGCTGAATCAGCCCCAGCATTTT. The chain joins TRBV6-5 to TRBJ1-5; 8 bases agree with TRBD1. The V gene's germline CDR1 is MNHEY and CDR2 SVGAGI. This CDR3 region has 14 residues. Trimming removed 6 bases from V and 4 bases from J; junction bases left unmatched: 5.

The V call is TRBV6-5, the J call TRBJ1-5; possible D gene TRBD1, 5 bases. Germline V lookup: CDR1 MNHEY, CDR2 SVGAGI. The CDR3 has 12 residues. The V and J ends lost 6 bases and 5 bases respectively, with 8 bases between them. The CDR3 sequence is CASRAGDQPQHF. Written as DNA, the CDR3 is TGTGCCAGCAGAGCGGGGGATCAGCCCCAGCATTTT.

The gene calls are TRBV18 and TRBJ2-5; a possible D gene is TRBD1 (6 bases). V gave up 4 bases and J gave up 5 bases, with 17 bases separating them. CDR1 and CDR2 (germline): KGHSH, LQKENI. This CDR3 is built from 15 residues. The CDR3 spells CASSRRWGPEETQYF. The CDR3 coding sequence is TGTGCCAGCTCACGTCGTTGGGGGCCGGAGGAGACCCAGTACTTC. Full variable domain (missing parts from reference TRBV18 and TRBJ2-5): NAGVMQNPRHLVRRRGQEARLRCSPMKGHSHVYWYRQLPEEGLKFMVYLQKENIIDESGMPKERFSAEFPKEGPSILRIQQVVRGDSAAYFCASSRRWGPEETQYFGPGTRLLVL.